These 16 T cell receptor beta chains were all obtained from the same sample, sequenced in a study of metastatic and nonmetastatic thyroid tumors. TCRdb re-analyzed the PCR reads through MiXCR. The table lists 11,000 to 15,000 clones, roughly 30% of them singletons. Prior to thyroid surgery, none of the patients had received any treatment. Sequencing used tumor tissue. These TCRs come from a female donor with papillary thyroid cancer or a benign thyroid nodule (not recorded which). Some clones in this sample may be carry-over from other donors' samples.

This clone appeared many times. The chain joins TRBV5-1 to TRBJ2-3, with 9 positions matching TRBD2. The trim removed 3 bases at V and 2 bases at J, leaving 7 bases unmatched. The CDR3 sequence is 16 residues long. Germline V CDR1 and CDR2: SGHRS, YFSETQ. The CDR3 sequence is CASSSGRGGNTDTQYF. CDR3 nucleotide sequence: TGCGCCAGCAGCTCGGGGCGGGGGGGAAACACAGATACGCAGTATTTT.

At least ten counts were recorded for this clone. The chain employs TRBV4-1 and TRBJ2-5; 7 nucleotides line up with TRBD2. V trimming: 0 bases; J trimming: 5 bases; junction bases outside the gene matches: 9. This CDR3 is built from 16 residues. Germline lookup yields CDR1 MGHRA and CDR2 YSYEKL. The CDR3 here is CASSQDELGGGETQYF. CDR3 sequence (DNA): TGCGCCAGCAGCCAAGATGAATTGGGGGGGGGTGAGACCCAGTACTTC.

This clone was seen a few times. This rearrangement joins TRBV12-3 or TRBV12-4 to TRBJ1-2; D remains ambiguous. Trimming took off 2 bases at V and 4 bases at J, with 8 bases between the two ends. CDR3 size: 13 residues. DNA for the CDR3: TGTGCCAGCAGTTTACCCGGGTTCTATGGCTACACCTTC. Translating it yields CASSLPGFYGYTF.

In its sample, this clone was seen many times. The rearrangement uses TRBV15 and TRBJ2-7; 7 nucleotides align to TRBD1. The J segment lost 5 bases and the V segment lost 0 bases, leaving 7 bases of the junction unmatched. Germline V lookup: CDR1 LNHNV, CDR2 YYDKDF (reference sequence). This CDR3 region has 15 residues. The CDR3 reads CATSRDRQGVDEQYF. CDR3 nucleotides: TGTGCCACCAGCAGAGATCGACAGGGAGTCGACGAGCAGTACTTC.

The rearrangement links TRBV6-5 to TRBJ1-6; unclear D gene. Trimming cost V 2 bases and J 0 bases, with 8 bases left between them. The CDR3 totals 16 residues. Germline V lookup: CDR1 MNHEY, CDR2 SVGAGI. The CDR3 coding sequence is TGTGCCAGCAGTTACCACAGAAGCTCCTATAATTCACCCCTCCACTTT. Protein: CASSYHRSSYNSPLHF.

This clone was observed a few times. V and J are TRBV27 and TRBJ2-3, with D unclear. From germline, CDR1 is MNHEY and CDR2 SMNVEV (reference sequence). V was shortened by 3 bases and J by 2 bases, with 6 bases between the two germline ends. The CDR3 sequence is 13 residues long. The CDR3 spells CASSLRFTDTQYF. In DNA, the CDR3 is TGTGCCAGCAGTTTGAGGTTCACAGATACGCAGTATTTT.

There are a few counts of this clone. V and J are TRBV6-2 or TRBV6-3 and TRBJ2-7; tentative D call: TRBD2 (5 bases). Germline values: CDR1 MNHEY, CDR2 SVGEGT. This CDR3 region has 16 residues. The V gene lost 0 bases and the J gene lost 7 bases, with 19 bases spanning the gap. In DNA form, the CDR3 reads TGTGCCAGCAGTTACTCGTTGGACTTAGGCATGAAAGAGCAGTACTTC. As protein: CASSYSLDLGMKEQYF.

Comment on this clone: Other nucleotide sequences from this sample produce the same CDR3. The chain joins TRBV20-1 to TRBJ2-7; 11 positions match TRBD2. With 5 bases clipped from V and 4 bases from J, the junction kept 10 bases outside the gene matches. The CDR3 extends over 15 amino acids. Germline CDR1 and CDR2: DFQATT and SNEGSKA (reference sequence). For the CDR3, the DNA is TGCAGTGCTCTCATCCTAGCGGGAGGCAGTTACGAGCAGTACTTC. Its translation is CSALILAGGSYEQYF.

The rearrangement links TRBV5-1 to TRBJ1-4; maybe TRBD1 (6 bases). This CDR3 is built from 15 residues. Germline V gene lookup returns CDR1 SGHRS and CDR2 YFSETQ. V was cut by 2 bases and J by 1 base, with 9 bases left in between. The CDR3: CASSLQGETNEKLFF. The CDR3 coding sequence is TGCGCCAGCAGCTTACAGGGCGAAACTAATGAAAAACTGTTTTTT.

Worth noting for this clone: A read error may produce the germline difference seen at one junction end. The chain joins TRBV4-1 to TRBJ2-7; D is ambiguous. The germline V gene has CDR1 MGHRA and CDR2 YSYEKL. The CDR3 extends over 12 amino acids. The CDR3 DNA sequence: TGTGCCAGCAGTTTTGCGGCCTACGAGCAGTACTTC. It encodes CASSFAAYEQYF.

The table lists this clone with a few counts. The rearrangement links TRBV10-3 to TRBJ2-1; no definite D call. The CDR3 totals 11 residues. In germline, CDR1 is ENHRY, CDR2 SYGVKD. Between the trimmed V and J ends, which lost 3 bases and 3 bases, there was a span of 0 bases. This CDR3 is CAISDYNEQFF. As DNA, the CDR3 is TGTGCCATCAGTGACTACAATGAGCAGTTCTTC.

By share, this clone ranks as medium-sized (0.01 to 0.1%). This chain links TRBV6-2 or TRBV6-3 with TRBJ1-2; D is possibly TRBD1 (6 bases). From germline, CDR1 is MNHEY and CDR2 SVGEGT. This CDR3 has 16 residues. V was trimmed by 6 bases and J by 2 bases, leaving 19 bases between them. This CDR3 reads CASRTPGHPLNYGYTF. The CDR3 nucleotides are TGTGCCAGCAGAACACCGGGACACCCCTTAAACTATGGCTACACCTTC.

This clone was counted between two and nine times. V gene TRBV6-2 or TRBV6-3 combines with J gene TRBJ1-2, with 8 bases that match TRBD1. In germline, CDR1 is MNHEY, CDR2 SVGEGT. Trimming took 2 bases from V and 8 from J; bases not matched to a gene: 4. The CDR3 is 13 residues long. The CDR3 is CASSYEQGGGYTF. The DNA of the CDR3 is TGTGCCAGCAGTTACGAACAGGGGGGCGGCTACACCTTC.

In regard to this clone: The conserved closing phenylalanine or tryptophan is absent in this CDR3, likely reflecting a read error. The V call is TRBV18, the J call TRBJ2-7; 7 bases map to TRBD1. The V gene's germline CDR1 is KGHSH and CDR2 LQKENI. J lost 4 bases, V lost 1 base, and 4 bases had no gene match. CDR3 size: 14 residues. In DNA form, the CDR3 reads TGTGCCAGCTCACCACTACAGGGGTCGTACGAGCAGTACCTC. It yields the protein CASSPLQGSYEQYL.

The chain carries TRBV11-1 and TRBJ2-2, with 9 bases that match TRBD2. The V gene end was trimmed by 5 bases and the J gene end by 5 bases; junction bases not matched to a gene: 12. Germline lookup yields CDR1 SGHAT and CDR2 FQDESV (reference sequence). CDR3 length: 17 amino acids. This CDR3 is CASSGYSGSLVTGELFF. The DNA for the CDR3 is TGTGCCAGCAGCGGGTATAGCGGGAGTTTAGTAACCGGGGAGCTGTTTTTT.

The V and J genes are TRBV5-5 and TRBJ2-1, with D possibly called TRBD1 or TRBD2 (5 bases each). Germline CDR1 SGHKS, CDR2 YYEKEE (reference sequence). The CDR3 spans 15 residues. Trimming pared 5 bases from V and 2 bases from J, leaving 14 bases between. CDR3 coding DNA: TGTGCCAGCAGTAAGCAGGGACCTCCCTACAATGAGCAGTTCTTC. This codes for CASSKQGPPYNEQFF.